The clone carrying this T cell receptor beta chain was detected many times. These data come from a study of T cells after yellow fever vaccination. TCRdb re-called the 5' RACE reads with MiXCR, one entry per CDR3 protein. The sample yields around 63,000 distinct CDR3 sequences, 6% to 7.5% seen once. V lost 6 bases to trimming and J lost 5 bases, with 8 bases between them. The CDR3 is made up of 12 amino acids. Source: CD8+ T cells sorted from PBMCs, taken 15 days after the yellow fever booster vaccination. The genes are TRBV12-3 or TRBV12-4 and TRBJ2-1, with D perhaps TRBD1 or TRBD2 (5 bases each). This clonotype was obtained from a man aged 25-40 years who received the YFV17D yellow fever vaccine. CDR3 region: CASSEGNNEQFF. The CDR3, as DNA: TGTGCCAGCAGCGAGGGGAACAATGAGCAGTTCTTC.